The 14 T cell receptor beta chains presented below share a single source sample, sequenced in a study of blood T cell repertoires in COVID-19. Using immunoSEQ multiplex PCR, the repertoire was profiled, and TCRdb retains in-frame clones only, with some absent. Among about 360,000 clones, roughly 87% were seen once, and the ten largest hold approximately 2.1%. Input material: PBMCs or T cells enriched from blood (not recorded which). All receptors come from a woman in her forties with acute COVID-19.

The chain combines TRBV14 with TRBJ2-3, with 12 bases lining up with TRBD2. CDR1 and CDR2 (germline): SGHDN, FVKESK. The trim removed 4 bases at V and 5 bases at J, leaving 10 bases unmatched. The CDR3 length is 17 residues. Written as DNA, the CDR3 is TGTGCCAGCAGCCCCCGACTAGCGGGGGCCCTTCGAGATACGCAGTATTTT. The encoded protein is CASSPRLAGALRDTQYF. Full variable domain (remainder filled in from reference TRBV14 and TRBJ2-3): EAGVTQFPSHSVIEKGQTVTLRCDPISGHDNLYWYRRVMGKEIKFLLHFVKESKQDESGMPNNRFLAERTGGTYSTLKVQPAELEDSGVYFCASSPRLAGALRDTQYFGPGTRLTVL.

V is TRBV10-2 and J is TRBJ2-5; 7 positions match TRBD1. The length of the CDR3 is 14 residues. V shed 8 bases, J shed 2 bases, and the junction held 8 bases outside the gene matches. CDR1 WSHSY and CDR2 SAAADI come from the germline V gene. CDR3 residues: CASRRKGQQETQYF. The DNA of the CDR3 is TGCGCCAGCCGGAGAAAGGGACAGCAAGAGACCCAGTACTTC.

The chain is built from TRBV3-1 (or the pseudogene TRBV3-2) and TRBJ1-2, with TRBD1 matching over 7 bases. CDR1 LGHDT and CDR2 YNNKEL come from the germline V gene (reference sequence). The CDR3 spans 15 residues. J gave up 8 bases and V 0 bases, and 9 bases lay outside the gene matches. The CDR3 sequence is CASSQEEGARRGYTF. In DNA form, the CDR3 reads TGTGCCAGCAGCCAAGAGGAGGGGGCGAGGCGCGGCTACACCTTC.

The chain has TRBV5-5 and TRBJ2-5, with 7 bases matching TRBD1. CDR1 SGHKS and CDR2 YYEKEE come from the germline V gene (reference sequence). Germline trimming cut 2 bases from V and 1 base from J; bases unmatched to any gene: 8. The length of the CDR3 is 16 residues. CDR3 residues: CASSLWQGEIQETQYF. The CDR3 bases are TGTGCCAGCAGCTTATGGCAGGGGGAAATCCAAGAGACCCAGTACTTC.

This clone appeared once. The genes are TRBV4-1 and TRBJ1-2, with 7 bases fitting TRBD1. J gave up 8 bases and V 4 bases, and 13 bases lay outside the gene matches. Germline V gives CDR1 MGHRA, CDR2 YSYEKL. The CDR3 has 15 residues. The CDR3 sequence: CASSLLGQALWGYTF. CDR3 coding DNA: TGCGCCAGCAGCCTTTTAGGACAGGCCCTATGGGGCTACACCTTC.

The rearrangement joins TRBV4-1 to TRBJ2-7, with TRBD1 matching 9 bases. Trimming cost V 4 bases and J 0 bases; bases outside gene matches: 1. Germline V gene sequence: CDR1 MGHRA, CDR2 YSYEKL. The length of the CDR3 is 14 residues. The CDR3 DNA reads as TGCGCCAGCAGCCCGGGACAGGGCTCCTACGAGCAGTACTTC. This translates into CASSPGQGSYEQYF.

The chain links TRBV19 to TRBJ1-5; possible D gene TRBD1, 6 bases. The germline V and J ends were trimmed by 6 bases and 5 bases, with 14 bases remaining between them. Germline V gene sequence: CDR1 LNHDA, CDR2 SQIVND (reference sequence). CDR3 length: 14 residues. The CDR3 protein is CASSHQGIHQPQHF. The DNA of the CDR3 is TGTGCCAGTAGCCATCAGGGGATTCATCAGCCCCAGCATTTT.

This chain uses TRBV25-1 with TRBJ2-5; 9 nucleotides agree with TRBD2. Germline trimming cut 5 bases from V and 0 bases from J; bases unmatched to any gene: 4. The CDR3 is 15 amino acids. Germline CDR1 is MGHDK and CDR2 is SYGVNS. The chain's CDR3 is CASSYSGGYQETQYF. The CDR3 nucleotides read TGTGCCAGCAGTTATAGCGGGGGATACCAAGAGACCCAGTACTTC. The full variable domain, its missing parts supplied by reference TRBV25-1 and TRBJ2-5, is EADIYQTPRYLVIGTGKKITLECSQTMGHDKMYWYQQDPGMELHLIHYSYGVNSTEKGDLSSESTVSRIRTEHFPLTLESARPSHTSQYLCASSYSGGYQETQYFGPGTRLLVL.

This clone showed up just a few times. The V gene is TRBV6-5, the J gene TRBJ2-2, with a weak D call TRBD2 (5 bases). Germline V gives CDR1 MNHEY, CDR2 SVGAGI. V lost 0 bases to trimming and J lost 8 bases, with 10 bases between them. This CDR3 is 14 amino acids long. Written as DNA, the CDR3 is TGTGCCAGCAGTTACTCGAGGGAAAGTGGGGAGCTGTTTTTT. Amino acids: CASSYSRESGELFF.

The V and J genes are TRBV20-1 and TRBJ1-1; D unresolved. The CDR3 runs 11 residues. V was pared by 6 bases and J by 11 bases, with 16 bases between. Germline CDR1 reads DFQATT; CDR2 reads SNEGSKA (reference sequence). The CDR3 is CSADPAQRAFF. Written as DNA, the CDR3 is TGCAGTGCCGATCCGGCCCAGCGGGCTTTCTTT.

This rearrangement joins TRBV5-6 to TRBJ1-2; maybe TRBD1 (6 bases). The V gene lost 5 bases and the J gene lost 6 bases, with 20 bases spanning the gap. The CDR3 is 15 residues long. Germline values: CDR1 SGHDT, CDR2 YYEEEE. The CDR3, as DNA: TGTGCCAGCAGTTTTCAGGGGTTACGTGGGAATGGCTACACCTTC. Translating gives CASSFQGLRGNGYTF.

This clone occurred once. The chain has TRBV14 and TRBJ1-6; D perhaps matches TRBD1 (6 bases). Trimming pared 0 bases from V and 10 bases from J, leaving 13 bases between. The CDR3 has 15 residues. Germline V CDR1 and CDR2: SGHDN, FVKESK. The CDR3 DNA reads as TGTGCCAGCAGCCAAGAACTCAGGGGCAGGTCACCCCTCCACTTT. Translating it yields CASSQELRGRSPLHF.

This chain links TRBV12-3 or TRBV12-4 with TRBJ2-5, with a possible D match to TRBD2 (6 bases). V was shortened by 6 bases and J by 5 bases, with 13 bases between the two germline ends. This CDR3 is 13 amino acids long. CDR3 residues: CASRKGLFETQYF. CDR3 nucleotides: TGTGCCAGCAGAAAAGGACTATTCGAGACCCAGTACTTC.

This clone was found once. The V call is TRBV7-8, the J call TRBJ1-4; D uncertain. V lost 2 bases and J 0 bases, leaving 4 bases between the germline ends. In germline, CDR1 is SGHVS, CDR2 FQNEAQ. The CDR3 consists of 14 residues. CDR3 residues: CASSLQSTNEKLFF. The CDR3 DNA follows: TGTGCCAGCAGCTTACAGTCAACTAATGAAAAACTGTTTTTT.